Many counts were recorded for the clone carrying this T cell receptor beta chain. What it binds is unknown. These data originate in a study of T-cell memory formation after mild COVID-19. Study-level background: Across donors, TCR clusters were largely donor specific. Regarding the study as a whole: Nothing confirmed that second-wave clones peaking on day 37 were specific for SARS-CoV-2. Mainly CM and EM harbored the contracting CD4+ clones; mainly EMRA harbored the CD8+ ones.

J was trimmed by 4 bases and V by 7 bases; bases with no gene match: 9. There are 15 residues in the CDR3. Germline loops: CDR1 SGHVS, CDR2 FNYEAQ. TCRdb reprocessed the 5' RACE reads via MiXCR and lists one record per CDR3 protein. This repertoire shows some 150,000 distinct CDR3 sequences, 5.5% to 7% found once; its top ten account for approximately 2.2%. The chain links TRBV7-6 to TRBJ2-5; 10 bases are a match to TRBD1. This clonotype originated in an adult woman who had mild COVID-19 (a few samples of this study predate the infection). Cell type and time point are not known. The sample was PBMCs or a T cell subset sorted from them (not recorded which). In DNA form, the CDR3 reads TGTGCCAGCATCCCGGACAGGGGGTCGCGAGAGACCCAGTACTTC. It translates to CASIPDRGSRETQYF. Full variable domain (outside the CDR3, taken from reference TRBV7-6 and TRBJ2-5): GAGVSQSPRYKVTKRGQDVALRCDPISGHVSLYWYRQALGQGPEFLTYFNYEAQQDKSGLPNDRFSAERPEGSISTLTIQRTEQRDSAMYRCASIPDRGSRETQYFGPGTRLLVL.